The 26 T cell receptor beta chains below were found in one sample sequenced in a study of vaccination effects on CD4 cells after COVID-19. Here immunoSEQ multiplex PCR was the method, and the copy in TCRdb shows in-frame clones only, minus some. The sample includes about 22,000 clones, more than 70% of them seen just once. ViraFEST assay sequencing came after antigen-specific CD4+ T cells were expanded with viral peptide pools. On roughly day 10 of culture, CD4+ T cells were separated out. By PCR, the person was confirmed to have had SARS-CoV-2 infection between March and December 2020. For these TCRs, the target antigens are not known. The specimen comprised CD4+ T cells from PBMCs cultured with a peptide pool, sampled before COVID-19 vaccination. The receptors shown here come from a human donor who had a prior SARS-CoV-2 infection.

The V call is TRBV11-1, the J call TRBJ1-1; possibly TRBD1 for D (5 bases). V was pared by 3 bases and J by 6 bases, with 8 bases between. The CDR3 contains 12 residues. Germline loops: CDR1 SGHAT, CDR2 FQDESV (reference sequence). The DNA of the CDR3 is TGTGCCAGCAGCTTCAGGGCGGCTGAAGCTTTCTTT. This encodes CASSFRAAEAFF.

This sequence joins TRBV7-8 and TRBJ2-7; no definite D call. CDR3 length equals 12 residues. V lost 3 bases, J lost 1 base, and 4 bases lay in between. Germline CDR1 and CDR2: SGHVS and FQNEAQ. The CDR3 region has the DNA TGTGCCAGCAGCTTGCCATCCTACGAGCAGTACTTC. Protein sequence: CASSLPSYEQYF.

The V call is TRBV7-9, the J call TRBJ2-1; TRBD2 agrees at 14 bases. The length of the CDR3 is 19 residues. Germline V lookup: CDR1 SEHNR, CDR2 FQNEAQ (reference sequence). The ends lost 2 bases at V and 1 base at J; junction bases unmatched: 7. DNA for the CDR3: TGTGCCAGCAGCTTATGGACTAGCGGGAGGTCTTGGTCCTACAATGAGCAGTTCTTC. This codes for CASSLWTSGRSWSYNEQFF.

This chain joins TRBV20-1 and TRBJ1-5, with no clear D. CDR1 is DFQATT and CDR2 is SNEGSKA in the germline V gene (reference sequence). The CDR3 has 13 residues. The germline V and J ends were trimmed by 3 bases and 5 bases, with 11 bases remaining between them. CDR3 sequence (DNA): TGCAGTGCTAGTCGCGAATTTTATCAGCCCCAGCATTTT. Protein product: CSASREFYQPQHF.

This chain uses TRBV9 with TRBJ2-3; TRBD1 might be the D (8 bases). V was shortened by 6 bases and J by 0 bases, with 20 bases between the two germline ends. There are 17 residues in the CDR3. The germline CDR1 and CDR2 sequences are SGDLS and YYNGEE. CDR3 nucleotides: TGTGCCAGCAACAGGGGGGGACCTTCATCTAGCACAGATACGCAGTATTTT. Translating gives CASNRGGPSSSTDTQYF.

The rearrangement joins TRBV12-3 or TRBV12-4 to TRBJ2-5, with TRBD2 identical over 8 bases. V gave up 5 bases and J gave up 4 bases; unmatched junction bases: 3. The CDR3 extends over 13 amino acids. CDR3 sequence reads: CASSSGGTETQYF. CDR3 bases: TGTGCCAGCAGTAGCGGGGGAACAGAGACCCAGTACTTC.

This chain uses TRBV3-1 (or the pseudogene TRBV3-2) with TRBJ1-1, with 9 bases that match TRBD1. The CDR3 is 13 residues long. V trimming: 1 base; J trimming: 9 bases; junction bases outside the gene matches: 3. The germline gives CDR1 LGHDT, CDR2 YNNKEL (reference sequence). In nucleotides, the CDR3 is TGTGCCAGCAGCCAAGGGACAGGGGAGAAAGCTTTCTTT. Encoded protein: CASSQGTGEKAFF.

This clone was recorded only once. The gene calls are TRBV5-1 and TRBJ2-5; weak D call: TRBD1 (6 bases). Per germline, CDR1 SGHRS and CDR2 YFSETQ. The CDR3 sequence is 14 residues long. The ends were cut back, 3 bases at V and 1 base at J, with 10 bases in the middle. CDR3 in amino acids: CASSSGTPQETQYF. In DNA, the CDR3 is TGCGCCAGCAGCTCCGGGACACCCCAAGAGACCCAGTACTTC.

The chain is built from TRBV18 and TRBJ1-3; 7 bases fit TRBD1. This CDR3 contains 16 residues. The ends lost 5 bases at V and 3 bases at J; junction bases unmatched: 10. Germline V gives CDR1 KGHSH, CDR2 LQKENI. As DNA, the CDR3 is TGTGCCAGCTCAAAGACAGGGATCGGTAGTGGAAACACCATATATTTT. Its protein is CASSKTGIGSGNTIYF.

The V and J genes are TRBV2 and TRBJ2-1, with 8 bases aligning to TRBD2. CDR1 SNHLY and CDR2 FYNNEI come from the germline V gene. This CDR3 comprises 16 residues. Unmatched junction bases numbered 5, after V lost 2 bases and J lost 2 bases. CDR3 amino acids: CASSEMGGGTYNEQFF. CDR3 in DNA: TGTGCCAGCAGTGAAATGGGCGGGGGGACCTACAATGAGCAGTTCTTC.

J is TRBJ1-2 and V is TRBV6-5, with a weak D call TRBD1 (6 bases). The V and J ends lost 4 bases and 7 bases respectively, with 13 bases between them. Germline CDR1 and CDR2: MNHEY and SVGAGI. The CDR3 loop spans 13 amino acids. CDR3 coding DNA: TGTGCCAGCAGTTCACAGGGATCGGTTGGCTACACCTTC. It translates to CASSSQGSVGYTF.

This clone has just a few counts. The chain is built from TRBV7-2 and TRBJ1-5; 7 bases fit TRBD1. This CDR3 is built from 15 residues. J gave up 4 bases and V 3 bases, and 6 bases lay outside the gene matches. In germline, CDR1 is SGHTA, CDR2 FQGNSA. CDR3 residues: CASSFGTQGNQPQHF. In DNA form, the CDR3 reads TGTGCCAGCAGCTTTGGGACACAGGGGAATCAGCCCCAGCATTTT.

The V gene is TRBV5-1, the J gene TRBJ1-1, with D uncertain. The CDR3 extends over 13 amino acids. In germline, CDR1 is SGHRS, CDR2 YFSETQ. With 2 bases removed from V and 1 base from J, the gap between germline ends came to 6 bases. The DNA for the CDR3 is TGCGCCAGCAGCTTCGACGGGAACACTGAAGCTTTCTTT. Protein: CASSFDGNTEAFF. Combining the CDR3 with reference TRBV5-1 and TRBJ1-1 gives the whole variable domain KAGVTQTPRYLIKTRGQQVTLSCSPISGHRSVSWYQQTPGQGLQFLFEYFSETQRNKGNFPGRFSGRQFSNSRSEMNVSTLELGDSALYLCASSFDGNTEAFFGQGTRLTVV.

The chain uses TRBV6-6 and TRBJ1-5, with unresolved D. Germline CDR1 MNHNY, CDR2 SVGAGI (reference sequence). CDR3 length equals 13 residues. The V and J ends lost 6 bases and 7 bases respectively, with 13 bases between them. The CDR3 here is CASSSGSGQPQHF. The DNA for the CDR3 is TGTGCCAGCAGCTCAGGTTCCGGGCAGCCCCAGCATTTT.

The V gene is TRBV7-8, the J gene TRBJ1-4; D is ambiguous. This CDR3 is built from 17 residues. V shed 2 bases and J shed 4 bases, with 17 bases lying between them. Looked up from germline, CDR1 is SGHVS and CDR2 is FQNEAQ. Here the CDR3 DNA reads TGTGCCAGCAGCTTAAGGGCGACGGGAGTTTTTAATGAAAAACTGTTTTTT. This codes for CASSLRATGVFNEKLFF. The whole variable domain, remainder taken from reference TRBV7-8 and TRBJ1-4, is GAGVSQSPRYKVAKRGQDVALRCDPISGHVSLFWYQQALGQGPEFLTYFQNEAQLDKSGLPSDRFFAERPEGSVSTLKIQRTQQEDSAVYLCASSLRATGVFNEKLFFGSGTQLSVL.

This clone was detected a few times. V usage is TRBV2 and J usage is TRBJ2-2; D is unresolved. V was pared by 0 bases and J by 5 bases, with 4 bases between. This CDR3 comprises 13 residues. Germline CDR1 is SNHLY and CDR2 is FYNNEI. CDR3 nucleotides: TGTGCCAGCAGTGAAGCGTGGACCGGGGAGCTGTTTTTT. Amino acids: CASSEAWTGELFF.

The CDR3 reads CASSLGTGGNGYTF. The CDR3 DNA reads TGTGCCAGCAGCTTAGGGACAGGGGGGAATGGCTACACCTTC. The rearrangement uses TRBV7-9 and TRBJ1-2, with 10 bases identical to TRBD1. Unmatched junction bases numbered 2, after V lost 1 base and J lost 6 bases. Per the germline V gene, CDR1 is SEHNR and CDR2 is FQNEAQ (reference sequence). CDR3 size: 14 residues.

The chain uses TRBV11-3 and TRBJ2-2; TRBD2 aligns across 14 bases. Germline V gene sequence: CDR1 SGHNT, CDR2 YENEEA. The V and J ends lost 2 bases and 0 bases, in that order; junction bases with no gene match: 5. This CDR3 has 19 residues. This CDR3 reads CASSLSRTSGRSNTGELFF. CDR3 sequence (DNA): TGTGCCAGCAGCTTATCACGGACTAGCGGGAGGTCGAACACCGGGGAGCTGTTTTTT.

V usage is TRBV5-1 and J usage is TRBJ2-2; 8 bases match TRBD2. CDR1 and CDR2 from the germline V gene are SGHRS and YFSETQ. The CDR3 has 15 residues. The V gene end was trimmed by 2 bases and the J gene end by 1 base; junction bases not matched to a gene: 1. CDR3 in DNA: TGCGCCAGCAGCTTCGCGGGAGGGAACACCGGGGAGCTGTTTTTT. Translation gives CASSFAGGNTGELFF.

The CDR3 here is CASSFLRGRDPPGANVLTF. In DNA, the CDR3 is TGTGCCAGCAGTTTCCTGCGGGGCAGGGACCCACCTGGGGCCAACGTCCTGACTTTC. The chain joins TRBV27 to TRBJ2-6, with D possibly TRBD2 on 6 matching bases. Trimming removed 3 bases from V and 2 bases from J, with 20 bases in between. CDR3 length equals 19 residues. The germline V gene has CDR1 MNHEY and CDR2 SMNVEV (reference sequence).

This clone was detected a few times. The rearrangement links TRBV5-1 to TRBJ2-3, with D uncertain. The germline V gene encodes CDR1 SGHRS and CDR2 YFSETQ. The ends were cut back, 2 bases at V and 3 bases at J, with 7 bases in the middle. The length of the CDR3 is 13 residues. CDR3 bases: TGCGCCAGCAGCTTCGAAACGACAGATACGCAGTATTTT. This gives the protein CASSFETTDTQYF.

CDR3 protein: CASRRRLADIAKNIQYF. CDR3 in DNA: TGTGCCAGCCGGCGTCGTCTAGCGGATATAGCCAAAAACATTCAGTACTTC. The rearrangement uses TRBV5-8 and TRBJ2-4; the match to TRBD2 covers 7 bases. The V gene end was trimmed by 7 bases and the J gene end by 0 bases; junction bases not matched to a gene: 13. CDR1 SGHTS and CDR2 YDEGEE come from the germline V gene. The CDR3 sequence is 17 residues long.

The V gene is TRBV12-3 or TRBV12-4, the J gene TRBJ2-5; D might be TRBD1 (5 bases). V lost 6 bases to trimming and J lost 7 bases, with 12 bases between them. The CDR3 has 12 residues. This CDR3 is CASSYTTGTQYF. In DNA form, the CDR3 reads TGTGCCAGCAGCTACACTACAGGGACCCAGTACTTC.

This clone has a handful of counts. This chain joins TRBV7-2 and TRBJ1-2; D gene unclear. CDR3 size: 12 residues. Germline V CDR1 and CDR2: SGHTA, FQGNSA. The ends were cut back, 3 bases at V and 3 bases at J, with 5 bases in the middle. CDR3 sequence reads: CASSLGYYGYTF. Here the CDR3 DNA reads TGTGCCAGCAGCTTGGGGTACTATGGCTACACCTTC.

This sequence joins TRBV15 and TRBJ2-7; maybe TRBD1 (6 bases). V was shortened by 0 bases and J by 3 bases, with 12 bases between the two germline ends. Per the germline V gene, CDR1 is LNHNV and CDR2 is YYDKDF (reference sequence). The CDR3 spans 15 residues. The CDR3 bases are TGTGCCACCAGCAGAGAGGCAGGGGCTATCTACGAGCAGTACTTC. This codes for CATSREAGAIYEQYF.

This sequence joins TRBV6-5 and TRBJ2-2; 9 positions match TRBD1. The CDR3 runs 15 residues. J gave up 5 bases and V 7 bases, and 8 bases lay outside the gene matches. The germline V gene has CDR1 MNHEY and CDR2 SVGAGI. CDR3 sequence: CASTQGQGATGELFF. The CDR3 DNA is TGTGCCAGCACCCAGGGACAGGGAGCAACCGGGGAGCTGTTTTTT.